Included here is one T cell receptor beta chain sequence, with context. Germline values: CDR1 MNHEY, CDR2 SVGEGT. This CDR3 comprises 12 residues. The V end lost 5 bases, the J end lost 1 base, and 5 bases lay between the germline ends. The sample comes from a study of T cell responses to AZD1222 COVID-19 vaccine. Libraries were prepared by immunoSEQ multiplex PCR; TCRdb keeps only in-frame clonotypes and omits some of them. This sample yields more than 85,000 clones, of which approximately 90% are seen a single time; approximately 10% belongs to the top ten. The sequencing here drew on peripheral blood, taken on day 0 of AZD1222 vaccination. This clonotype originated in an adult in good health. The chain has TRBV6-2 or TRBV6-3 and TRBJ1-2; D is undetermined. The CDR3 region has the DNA TGTGCCAGCAGTCCCCTTAACTATGGCTACACCTTC. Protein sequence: CASSPLNYGYTF.